The 32 T cell receptor beta chains below were found in one sample sequenced in a study of T cell responses to AZD1222 COVID-19 vaccine. Data came from immunoSEQ multiplex PCR; TCRdb stores just in-frame clones and leaves some out. Among roughly 100,000 clones listed, roughly 90% were seen once. The specimen was peripheral blood, collected on day 0 of AZD1222 vaccination. The receptors derive from an adult in good health.

J is TRBJ1-4 and V is TRBV11-2; D may be TRBD1 (6 bases). This CDR3 is 15 amino acids long. Germline V gene lookup returns CDR1 SGHAT and CDR2 FQNNGV. The germline V and J ends were trimmed by 7 bases and 7 bases, with 19 bases remaining between them. DNA for the CDR3: TGTGCCAGCACGTTGTGGGGGGGCGCTGGTGAAAAACTGTTTTTT. This codes for CASTLWGGAGEKLFF.

The chain couples TRBV2 to TRBJ1-5; possibly TRBD1 for D (5 bases). V was cut by 5 bases and J by 2 bases, with 10 bases left in between. The CDR3 is 14 amino acids. In germline, CDR1 is SNHLY, CDR2 FYNNEI. CDR3 residues: CASSPWGGNQPQHF. CDR3 nucleotides: TGTGCCAGCAGTCCTTGGGGCGGCAATCAGCCCCAGCATTTT.

This chain joins TRBV10-2 and TRBJ2-1; no clear D. The V end was cut by 2 bases, the J end by 6 bases, with 8 bases between. The CDR3 covers 13 residues. Germline loops: CDR1 WSHSY, CDR2 SAAADI. The CDR3 loop reads CASSENLVNEQFF. The CDR3 nucleotides read TGCGCCAGCAGTGAGAATCTCGTCAATGAGCAGTTCTTC.

This clone was observed once. J is TRBJ1-1 and V is TRBV18, with D possibly matching TRBD1 (5 bases). V was shortened by 5 bases and J by 1 base, with 11 bases between the two germline ends. CDR1 and CDR2 (germline): KGHSH, LQKENI. CDR3 length equals 14 residues. The CDR3 coding sequence is TGTGCCAGCTCAAAGGGGCAGGGGAACACTGAAGCTTTCTTT. It translates to CASSKGQGNTEAFF. Full variable domain (outside the CDR3, taken from reference TRBV18 and TRBJ1-1): NAGVMQNPRHLVRRRGQEARLRCSPMKGHSHVYWYRQLPEEGLKFMVYLQKENIIDESGMPKERFSAEFPKEGPSILRIQQVVRGDSAAYFCASSKGQGNTEAFFGQGTRLTVV.

V and J are TRBV19 and TRBJ2-4; either TRBD1 or TRBD2 may supply D (6 bases each). The V end lost 7 bases, the J end lost 2 bases, and 15 bases lay between the germline ends. CDR1 is LNHDA and CDR2 is SQIVND in the germline V gene (reference sequence). The CDR3 covers 15 residues. The DNA of the CDR3 is TGTGCCAGTACACCCCGAGGGGGGCCCAAAAACATTCAGTACTTC. Translating it yields CASTPRGGPKNIQYF.

The CDR3 region is CASSQTMDREGNEQFF. The CDR3 region has the DNA TGTGCCAGCAGCCAGACGATGGACAGGGAGGGCAATGAGCAGTTCTTC. The chain couples TRBV3-1 (or the pseudogene TRBV3-2) to TRBJ2-1, with D possibly matching TRBD1 (8 bases). The V gene lost 3 bases and the J gene lost 6 bases, with 18 bases spanning the gap. The CDR3 spans 16 residues. Looked up from germline, CDR1 is LGHDT and CDR2 is YNNKEL (reference sequence).

This sequence joins TRBV28 and TRBJ1-2; D is possibly TRBD1 (5 bases). Germline assignment: CDR1 MDHEN and CDR2 SYDVKM. The V end was cut by 5 bases, the J end by 0 bases, with 10 bases between. The CDR3 has 14 residues. For the CDR3, the DNA is TGTGCCAGCAGTCCAGGGACCCCTAACTATGGCTACACCTTC. It yields the protein CASSPGTPNYGYTF.

A single count supports this clone. This chain connects TRBV25-1 to TRBJ1-2; unclear D gene. Trimming cost V 2 bases and J 4 bases, with 5 bases left between them. CDR1 and CDR2 from the germline V gene are MGHDK and SYGVNS. The CDR3 is 12 amino acids. CDR3 in amino acids: CASSEGAYGYTF. The CDR3 DNA reads as TGTGCCAGCAGTGAAGGAGCCTATGGCTACACCTTC.

The gene calls are TRBV2 and TRBJ2-1; tentatively, D is TRBD1 (5 bases). Germline V CDR1 and CDR2: SNHLY, FYNNEI. The CDR3 loop spans 16 amino acids. V gave up 5 bases and J gave up 1 base, with 15 bases separating them. CDR3 sequence (DNA): TGTGCCAGCAGTATAATTCTGGACACATCCTACAATGAGCAGTTCTTC. This gives the protein CASSIILDTSYNEQFF.

This sequence joins TRBV2 and TRBJ2-3, with D perhaps matching TRBD2 (5 bases). This CDR3 is built from 14 residues. The germline gives CDR1 SNHLY, CDR2 FYNNEI. Trimming pared 3 bases from V and 5 bases from J, leaving 12 bases between. The DNA of the CDR3 is TGTGCCAGCAGTGACCGGACTGATTTAGATACGCAGTATTTT. As protein: CASSDRTDLDTQYF.

The count of this clone is one. The chain is built from TRBV3-1 (or the pseudogene TRBV3-2) and TRBJ1-1; perhaps TRBD1 as D (5 bases). The ends were cut back, 3 bases at V and 8 bases at J, with 19 bases in the middle. There are 15 residues in the CDR3. CDR1 is LGHDT and CDR2 is YNNKEL in the germline V gene (reference sequence). The CDR3 is CASSQTGTPLLEAFF. CDR3 DNA sequence: TGTGCCAGCAGCCAGACCGGGACCCCCCTTTTAGAAGCTTTCTTT.

The J gene is TRBJ2-3, the V gene TRBV7-2; 9 bases agree with TRBD2. In germline, CDR1 is SGHTA, CDR2 FQGNSA. This CDR3 comprises 16 residues. The V gene end was trimmed by 5 bases and the J gene end by 3 bases; junction bases not matched to a gene: 9. The CDR3 DNA reads TGTGCCAGCAGCCCACGTGCGGGGGGGCGGACAGATACGCAGTATTTT. Translated, it gives CASSPRAGGRTDTQYF.

V gene TRBV11-2 combines with J gene TRBJ2-1; 14 nucleotides line up with TRBD2. CDR3 size: 17 residues. Germline CDR1 reads SGHAT; CDR2 reads FQNNGV. V shed 5 bases and J 7 bases; nucleotides not matched to a gene: 10. In DNA form, the CDR3 reads TGTGCCAGCAGCACGAGGACTAGCGGGAGGACGGGGAATGAGCAGTTCTTC. The encoded protein is CASSTRTSGRTGNEQFF.

V usage is TRBV2 and J usage is TRBJ1-1; 12 bases agree with TRBD1. The CDR3 is 15 amino acids. CDR1 SNHLY and CDR2 FYNNEI come from the germline V gene. V dropped 6 bases and J dropped 4; count of bases not matched to a gene: 6. CDR3: CASSATGQGATEAFF. The CDR3 coding sequence is TGTGCCAGCAGCGCAACGGGACAGGGGGCCACTGAAGCTTTCTTT.

V gene TRBV2 combines with J gene TRBJ1-1, with a tentative D call TRBD1 (5 bases). V shed 4 bases and J shed 0 bases, with 9 bases lying between them. This CDR3 is 14 amino acids long. Germline lookup yields CDR1 SNHLY and CDR2 FYNNEI. The CDR3 protein is CASSVDSVNTEAFF. Here the CDR3 DNA reads TGTGCCAGCAGTGTAGACAGCGTGAACACTGAAGCTTTCTTT.

The chain employs TRBV7-9 and TRBJ2-3, with 9 nucleotides matching TRBD2. J was trimmed by 1 base and V by 2 bases; bases with no gene match: 4. The length of the CDR3 is 16 residues. Germline V lookup: CDR1 SEHNR, CDR2 FQNEAQ (reference sequence). The CDR3 here is CASSLFRTSGTDTQYF. The CDR3 coding sequence is TGTGCCAGCAGCTTATTTCGGACTAGCGGCACAGATACGCAGTATTTT.

In this sample, this clone turned up once. The chain is built from TRBV27 and TRBJ2-6, with a possible D match to TRBD1 (5 bases). V was cut by 7 bases and J by 0 bases, with 16 bases left in between. The germline CDR1 and CDR2 sequences are MNHEY and SMNVEV (reference sequence). The CDR3 extends over 17 amino acids. The DNA of the CDR3 is TGTGCCAGCACAGGCGTGGCAGGGCCCTCTGGGGCCAACGTCCTGACTTTC. Its translation is CASTGVAGPSGANVLTF. Full variable domain (outside the CDR3, taken from reference TRBV27 and TRBJ2-6): EAQVTQNPRYLITVTGKKLTVTCSQNMNHEYMSWYRQDPGLGLRQIYYSMNVEVTDKGDVPEGYKVSRKEKRNFPLILESPSPNQTSLYFCASTGVAGPSGANVLTFGAGSRLTVL.

The genes are TRBV5-4 and TRBJ2-7, with 7 bases that match TRBD1. The CDR3 runs to 16 residues. V trimming: 6 bases; J trimming: 2 bases; junction bases outside the gene matches: 14. CDR1 and CDR2 from the germline V gene are SGHNT and YYREEE (reference sequence). The CDR3 nucleotides read TGTGCCAGCACCGGGACCTACAGGGGACGCACCTACGAGCAGTACTTC. Protein: CASTGTYRGRTYEQYF.

J is TRBJ2-7 and V is TRBV15; 7 nucleotides line up with TRBD2. This CDR3 contains 15 residues. Trimming removed 5 bases from V and 2 bases from J; junction bases left unmatched: 9. Germline V lookup: CDR1 LNHNV, CDR2 YYDKDF (reference sequence). Here the CDR3 DNA reads TGTGCCACCAGCGGGGGGGTCCCCCCTACCTACGAGCAGTACTTC. Translation: CATSGGVPPTYEQYF.

In its sample, this clone was seen once. This chain links TRBV27 with TRBJ1-1; TRBD1 might be the D (6 bases). Germline CDR1 is MNHEY and CDR2 is SMNVEV (reference sequence). This CDR3 contains 15 residues. V lost 4 bases, J lost 1 base, and 13 bases lay in between. For the CDR3, the DNA is TGTGCCAGCAGTTGGGGCGGGGGCGCGAACACTGAAGCTTTCTTT. Protein product: CASSWGGGANTEAFF.

The chain links TRBV20-1 to TRBJ1-1, with a tentative D call TRBD1 (5 bases). The CDR3 is 11 amino acids. V gave up 3 bases and J gave up 14 bases, with 16 bases separating them. From germline, CDR1 is DFQATT and CDR2 SNEGSKA (reference sequence). For the CDR3, the DNA is TGCAGTGCTAGCCCGGGACGGAGGGTCTTCTTT. It encodes CSASPGRRVFF.

The chain combines TRBV6-5 with TRBJ2-5; no clear D. CDR1 and CDR2 from the germline V gene are MNHEY and SVGAGI. Trimming shortened V by 3 bases and J by 4 bases, and 3 bases separated the two germline ends. The CDR3 has 11 amino acids. Written as DNA, the CDR3 is TGTGCCAGCAGTTATGCAGAGACCCAGTACTTC. This sequence encodes CASSYAETQYF.

This sequence joins TRBV7-2 and TRBJ1-2; TRBD1 agrees at 8 bases. The V gene's germline CDR1 is SGHTA and CDR2 FQGNSA. This CDR3 spans 17 amino acids. J lost 8 bases, V lost 9 bases, and 23 bases had no gene match. CDR3 nucleotides: TGTGCCAGTCTGCGACTAACCCAGGACAGGGCCCGCTGGGGCTACACCTTC. Protein product: CASLRLTQDRARWGYTF.

The rearrangement uses TRBV3-1 (or the pseudogene TRBV3-2) and TRBJ2-1; 7 bases are a match to TRBD2. Unmatched junction bases numbered 8, after V lost 3 bases and J lost 3 bases. This CDR3 comprises 16 residues. Germline-derived CDR1 and CDR2 are LGHDT and YNNKEL (reference sequence). The CDR3 sequence: CASSQGHGGGYNEQFF. The DNA for the CDR3 is TGTGCCAGCAGCCAGGGGCATGGCGGGGGCTACAATGAGCAGTTCTTC.

V is TRBV18 and J is TRBJ2-2; D unclear. From germline, CDR1 is KGHSH and CDR2 LQKENI. This CDR3 is built from 12 residues. V shed 4 bases and J shed 6 bases, with 6 bases lying between them. This CDR3 is CASSQRAGELFF. The CDR3 DNA is TGTGCCAGCTCACAACGGGCCGGGGAGCTGTTTTTT.

The chain employs TRBV30 and TRBJ2-7; D not certain. The CDR3 length is 15 residues. Germline loops: CDR1 GTSNPN, CDR2 SVGIG (reference sequence). V dropped 3 bases and J dropped 0 bases, with 15 bases sitting between them. DNA of the CDR3: TGTGCCTGGAGGGCCCGCCGGCCCTTCTCCTACGAGCAGTACTTC. Protein product: CAWRARRPFSYEQYF.

The chain employs TRBV18 and TRBJ1-2; D not certain. The CDR3 is 11 residues long. V lost 5 bases, J lost 2 bases, and 3 bases lay in between. Germline CDR1 and CDR2: KGHSH and LQKENI. CDR3 DNA sequence: TGTGCCAGCTCAGACAACTATGGCTACACCTTC. As protein: CASSDNYGYTF.

This clone was observed a few times. The J gene is TRBJ2-7, the V gene TRBV4-1; 10 bases fit TRBD2. Per the germline V gene, CDR1 is MGHRA and CDR2 is YSYEKL. The CDR3 consists of 16 residues. Trimming removed 1 base from V and 2 bases from J; junction bases left unmatched: 5. CDR3 nucleotides: TGCGCCAGCAGCCAAGTTGGAACTAGCGGGGCCTACGAGCAGTACTTC. Protein product: CASSQVGTSGAYEQYF.

The J gene is TRBJ1-4, the V gene TRBV29-1, with 7 bases aligning to TRBD1. Germline V lookup: CDR1 SQVTM, CDR2 ANQGSEA. J was trimmed by 8 bases and V by 7 bases; bases with no gene match: 4. The CDR3 loop spans 11 amino acids. CDR3 in DNA: TGCAGCGGGGAGACAGGGGAAAAACTGTTTTTT. This translates into CSGETGEKLFF.

V is TRBV7-6 and J is TRBJ2-3; 7 nucleotides match TRBD2. Germline V lookup: CDR1 SGHVS, CDR2 FNYEAQ. V dropped 4 bases and J dropped 9; count of bases not matched to a gene: 4. The CDR3 consists of 12 residues. CDR3 in DNA: TGTGCCAGCAGCTCCCGACTAGCCACGCAGTATTTT. This sequence encodes CASSSRLATQYF.

V usage is TRBV11-2 and J usage is TRBJ2-1; D not certain. From germline, CDR1 is SGHAT and CDR2 FQNNGV. V shed 7 bases and J shed 2 bases, with 15 bases lying between them. The CDR3 extends over 15 amino acids. This CDR3 is CASTEKGLTYNEQFF. The CDR3 coding sequence is TGTGCCAGCACCGAAAAAGGCCTGACCTACAATGAGCAGTTCTTC.

This clone was picked up one time. The rearrangement uses TRBV4-2 and TRBJ2-1; D might be TRBD1 (5 bases). Trimming cost V 4 bases and J 3 bases, with 22 bases left between them. CDR1 and CDR2 (germline): LGHNA, YNFKEQ. CDR3 length: 18 residues. As DNA, the CDR3 is TGTGCCAGCAGCCCAAACAATCCCGGGCAGGGAATCTACAATGAGCAGTTCTTC. Encoded protein: CASSPNNPGQGIYNEQFF.